The next 5 T cell receptor beta chains were all read from a single sample in a study of breast tumors, draining lymph nodes, adjacent tissues. MiXCR, run by TCRdb on the multiplex PCR reads, gives a single entry per CDR3 protein. The sample carries approximately 7,600 distinct CDR3 sequences, over 60% recorded once. Input material: tumor-adjacent breast tissue. The receptors come from a female donor with breast cancer. Some clones in this sample may be carry-over from other donors' samples.

This chain links TRBV2 with TRBJ2-5, with D perhaps matching TRBD2 (5 bases). The CDR3 totals 14 residues. V gave up 3 bases and J gave up 7 bases, with 15 bases separating them. Germline assignment: CDR1 SNHLY and CDR2 FYNNEI. CDR3: CASSDPRRRGTQYF. The CDR3 DNA reads as TGTGCCAGCAGTGACCCCCGGAGGAGAGGGACCCAGTACTTC.

This clonotype has only one observation. The rearrangement joins TRBV19 to TRBJ2-6, with TRBD1 as a possible D gene (5 bases). The CDR3 covers 16 residues. Between the trimmed V and J ends, which lost 6 bases and 2 bases, there was a span of 14 bases. Germline values: CDR1 LNHDA, CDR2 SQIVND (reference sequence). For the CDR3, the DNA is TGTGCCAGTAGCCTTTCACAAGGGGCTGGGGCCAACGTCCTGACTTTC. Translating it yields CASSLSQGAGANVLTF.

This rearrangement joins TRBV12-3 or TRBV12-4 to TRBJ1-5; D gene unclear. Trimming took off 1 base at V and 6 bases at J, with 1 base between the two ends. This CDR3 is built from 11 residues. In DNA, the CDR3 is TGTGCCAGCAGTTTAGGTCAGCCCCAGCATTTT. Its translation is CASSLGQPQHF.

The V call is TRBV19, the J call TRBJ2-5; no definite D call. V was cut by 0 bases and J by 4 bases, with 9 bases left in between. Germline-derived CDR1 and CDR2 are LNHDA and SQIVND (reference sequence). This CDR3 contains 14 residues. The CDR3 region has the DNA TGTGCCAGTAGTATAGATAGTAGCACAGAGACCCAGTACTTC. Its protein is CASSIDSSTETQYF.

This clonotype was recorded once. This chain links TRBV14 with TRBJ2-7; 8 nucleotides agree with TRBD1. V lost 0 bases and J lost 4; bases outside the gene matches: 5. The germline V gene encodes CDR1 SGHDN and CDR2 FVKESK. This CDR3 contains 15 residues. The CDR3 sequence: CASSQEGQGMYEQYF. The CDR3, as DNA: TGTGCCAGCAGCCAAGAAGGACAGGGCATGTACGAGCAGTACTTC. Filled out from reference TRBV14 and TRBJ2-7, the complete variable domain reads EAGVTQFPSHSVIEKGQTVTLRCDPISGHDNLYWYRRVMGKEIKFLLHFVKESKQDESGMPNNRFLAERTGGTYSTLKVQPAELEDSGVYFCASSQEGQGMYEQYFGPGTRLTVT.